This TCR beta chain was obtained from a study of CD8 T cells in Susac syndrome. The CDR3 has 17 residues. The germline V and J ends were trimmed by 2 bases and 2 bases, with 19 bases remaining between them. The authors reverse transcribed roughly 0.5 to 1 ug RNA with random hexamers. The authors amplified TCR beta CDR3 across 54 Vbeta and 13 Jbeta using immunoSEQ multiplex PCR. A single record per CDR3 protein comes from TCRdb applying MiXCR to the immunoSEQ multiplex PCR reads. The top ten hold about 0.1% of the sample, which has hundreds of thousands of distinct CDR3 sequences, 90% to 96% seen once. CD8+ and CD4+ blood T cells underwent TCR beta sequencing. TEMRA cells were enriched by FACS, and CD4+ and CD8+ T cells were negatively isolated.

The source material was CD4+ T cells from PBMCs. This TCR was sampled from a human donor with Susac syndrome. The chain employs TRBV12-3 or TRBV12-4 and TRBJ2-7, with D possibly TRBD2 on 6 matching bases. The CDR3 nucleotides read TGTGCCAGCAGTTTACGGTCGGCGGGGCCAGTCCCCTACGAGCAGTACTTC. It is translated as CASSLRSAGPVPYEQYF.